This is a list of T cell receptor beta chains from one sample in a study of shared clonotypes between healthy human individuals. Assay used: immunoSEQ multiplex PCR; TCRdb lists only in-frame clones, some missing. The sample has 550,000 to 750,000 clones, 92% seen once. Sequenced material: naive CD8+ T cells sorted from blood. Receptor source: a man aged 30 to 45 in good health. Both conserved end residues are part of each CDR3. The D gene is left open where the match is weak. The size field is filled for only some rows; it gives once, few, many or a size class.

clone size	D gene	V gene	J gene	CDR3 protein	CDR3 DNA
.	.	TRBV4-1	TRBJ1-4	CASSPSGAEAGKLFF	TGCGCCAGCAGCCCCTCAGGGGCGGAAGCGGGGAAACTGTTTTTT
.	.	TRBV7-3	TRBJ2-3	CASSLNQRTDTQYF	TGTGCCAGCAGTTTAAACCAACGCACAGATACGCAGTATTTT
few	.	TRBV7-2	TRBJ2-1	CASSLVTGYNEQFF	TGTGCCAGCAGCTTAGTTACCGGGTACAATGAGCAGTTCTTC
.	TRBD2	TRBV4-3	TRBJ2-1	CASSQDRSSGSFNEQFF	TGCGCCAGCAGCCAAGATCGCTCTAGCGGGAGTTTTAATGAGCAGTTCTTC
.	.	TRBV7-2	TRBJ2-2	CASSPEQLINTGELFF	TGTGCCAGCAGCCCCGAACAGCTAATAAACACCGGGGAGCTGTTTTTT
.	.	TRBV11-2	TRBJ2-1	CASSHGRGFGRGNEQFF	TGTGCCAGCAGCCACGGCCGGGGATTTGGGAGGGGGAATGAGCAGTTCTTC
.	.	TRBV29-1	TRBJ2-5	CSGGVEVETQYF	TGCAGCGGTGGTGTGGAGGTGGAGACCCAGTACTTC
.	.	TRBV7-9	TRBJ1-1	CASSFYPEAFF	TGTGCCAGCAGCTTTTATCCTGAAGCTTTCTTT
.	TRBD1	TRBV4-1	TRBJ1-5	CASSQDPGQGYQPQHF	TGCGCCAGCAGCCAAGATCCCGGACAGGGATATCAGCCCCAGCATTTT
.	.	TRBV14	TRBJ1-5	CASSGGSRQPQHF	TGTGCCAGCAGTGGCGGTTCAAGGCAGCCCCAGCATTTT
.	.	TRBV2	TRBJ2-7	CAKKDPNIYEQYF	TGTGCCAAGAAGGATCCTAACATCTACGAGCAGTACTTC
once	TRBD2	TRBV13	TRBJ2-5	CASRLFLAGGPQETQYF	TGTGCCAGCAGACTATTCTTAGCGGGAGGGCCCCAAGAGACCCAGTACTTC
.	.	TRBV10-3	TRBJ2-1	CAFSEGVVGYNEQFF	TGTGCCTTCTCAGAGGGGGTAGTGGGTTACAATGAGCAGTTCTTC
.	.	TRBV5-4	TRBJ1-1	CASRETGSGAEAFF	TGTGCCAGCAGGGAAACGGGTTCGGGGGCTGAAGCTTTCTTT
.	TRBD1	TRBV13	TRBJ2-1	CASSPTGGVDEQFF	TGTGCCAGCAGCCCGACAGGGGGAGTGGATGAGCAGTTCTTC
.	TRBD2	TRBV5-4	TRBJ2-7	CASSKGLAASYEQYF	TGTGCCAGCAGCAAGGGACTAGCGGCCTCCTACGAGCAGTACTTC
.	.	TRBV2	TRBJ1-2	CAIKGADGCTF	TGTGCCATCAAAGGTGCAGATGGCTGCACCTTC
once	.	TRBV6-1	TRBJ1-5	CASSDLRRPHQPQHF	TGTGCCAGCAGTGACCTCCGCAGGCCTCATCAGCCCCAGCATTTT
few	.	TRBV5-6	TRBJ2-1	CASSLDFLLGNEQFF	TGTGCCAGCAGCTTAGACTTCCTCCTCGGGAATGAGCAGTTCTTC
.	.	TRBV9	TRBJ2-3	CASSAIGGQPLTDTQYF	TGTGCCAGCAGCGCGATTGGCGGCCAGCCCCTCACAGATACGCAGTATTTT
.	.	TRBV7-9	TRBJ2-7	CASNKGERYEQYF	TGTGCCAGCAACAAAGGGGAAAGGTACGAGCAGTACTTC
.	.	TRBV7-8	TRBJ2-7	CASGPGRSNYEQYF	TGTGCCAGCGGACCGGGCCGTTCGAATTACGAGCAGTACTTC
.	TRBD1	TRBV11-3	TRBJ2-7	CASSAWTGSSYEQYF	TGTGCCAGCAGCGCCTGGACAGGGAGCTCCTACGAGCAGTACTTC
.	.	TRBV27	TRBJ1-4	CASSPVQTDLNEKLFF	TGTGCCAGCAGTCCAGTCCAGACAGATCTTAATGAAAAACTGTTTTTT
.	TRBD2	TRBV10-2	TRBJ2-1	CASSESSGSAYEQFF	TGCGCCAGCAGTGAATCCAGCGGGAGTGCCTATGAGCAGTTCTTC
.	.	TRBV28	TRBJ2-3	CASKHLTDTQYF	TGTGCCAGCAAGCACCTCACAGATACGCAGTATTTT
once	TRBD2	TRBV7-8	TRBJ2-1	CASSLELAGSYNEQFF	TGTGCCAGCAGCTTAGAACTAGCGGGCTCCTACAATGAGCAGTTCTTC
.	.	TRBV7-2	TRBJ2-7	CASSLVSGVLYEQYF	TGTGCCAGCAGCTTAGTATCGGGAGTCCTCTACGAGCAGTACTTC
.	TRBD1	TRBV5-6	TRBJ2-7	CASSSIRTGSYEQYF	TGTGCCAGCAGCTCCATCCGGACAGGGTCCTACGAGCAGTACTTC
.	.	TRBV29-1	TRBJ2-3	CSVDRGSTDTQYF	TGCAGCGTTGACAGGGGTAGCACAGATACGCAGTATTTT
.	.	TRBV11-2	TRBJ2-1	CASSSLDSSSYNEQFF	TGTGCCAGCAGCTCCCTCGACTCGAGCTCCTACAATGAGCAGTTCTTC
.	.	TRBV6-9	TRBJ2-5	CASSYSDSRETQYF	TGTGCCAGCAGTTATTCTGACAGTCGCGAGACCCAGTACTTC
.	.	TRBV7-3	TRBJ2-1	CASSLTTGFTDEQFF	TGTGCCAGCAGCTTAACGACCGGGTTCACTGATGAGCAGTTCTTC
.	.	TRBV7-9	TRBJ2-2	CASSRTLEYTGELFF	TGTGCCAGCAGCCGAACTCTTGAGTACACCGGGGAGCTGTTTTTT
.	.	TRBV28	TRBJ1-3	CASSSLTLWLGDTIYF	TGTGCCAGCAGTTCCCTCACTCTGTGGTTAGGGGACACCATATATTTT
.	TRBD1	TRBV10-1	TRBJ2-1	CASSEGQGFTYNEQFF	TGCGCCAGCAGTGAGGGACAGGGGTTTACCTACAATGAGCAGTTCTTC
.	TRBD2	TRBV29-1	TRBJ2-3	CSVENPGLAASTDTQYF	TGCAGCGTTGAAAACCCAGGACTAGCGGCTAGCACAGATACGCAGTATTTT
.	TRBD1	TRBV7-9	TRBJ1-4	CASSTRQGSAAGKLFF	TGTGCCAGCAGCACCCGACAGGGGTCCGCCGCAGGAAAACTGTTTTTT
.	.	TRBV11-2	TRBJ2-5	CASSSTWGETQYF	TGTGCCAGCAGCTCGACATGGGGAGAGACCCAGTACTTC
once	.	TRBV9	TRBJ2-5	CASSVDGTQETQYF	TGTGCCAGCAGCGTAGATGGCACCCAAGAGACCCAGTACTTC
.	TRBD2	TRBV15	TRBJ2-1	CATTSTSGSSYNEQFF	TGTGCCACCACTTCGACTAGCGGGAGCTCCTACAATGAGCAGTTCTTC
.	.	TRBV13	TRBJ2-1	CASSLVEFGQNPNEQFF	TGTGCCAGCAGCTTAGTGGAGTTTGGACAGAATCCCAATGAGCAGTTCTTC
.	TRBD1	TRBV30	TRBJ2-5	CAWSEGTAPQETQYF	TGTGCCTGGAGCGAGGGGACAGCCCCACAAGAGACCCAGTACTTC
once	TRBD1	TRBV7-8	TRBJ1-1	CASSFYRTGNGIFDTEAFF	TGTGCCAGCAGCTTCTACCGGACAGGGAATGGGATCTTTGACACTGAAGCTTTCTTT
.	TRBD1	TRBV7-9	TRBJ2-1	CASSPRDRRVEQFF	TGTGCCAGCAGCCCCAGGGACAGGAGAGTCGAGCAGTTCTTC
.	.	TRBV4-2	TRBJ1-1	CASSQGQLVGEAFF	TGTGCCAGCAGCCAAGGACAGCTTGTAGGTGAAGCTTTCTTT
.	TRBD2	TRBV29-1	TRBJ2-1	CSGGLAGANNEQFF	TGCAGCGGTGGACTAGCGGGAGCCAACAATGAGCAGTTCTTC
.	.	TRBV7-9	TRBJ2-1	CASSLDGIYNEQFF	TGTGCCAGCAGCTTAGACGGCATTTACAATGAGCAGTTCTTC
.	.	TRBV5-4	TRBJ2-3	CASSLAAFDTQYF	TGTGCCAGCAGCTTGGCCGCGTTTGATACGCAGTATTTT
.	TRBD2	TRBV27	TRBJ2-5	CASSPQTSGIETQYF	TGTGCCAGCAGTCCCCAGACTAGCGGGATTGAGACCCAGTACTTC
.	.	TRBV6-1	TRBJ1-1	CATNTQGQNTEAFF	TGTGCCACCAATACACAGGGCCAGAACACTGAAGCTTTCTTT
.	TRBD1	TRBV6-8	TRBJ2-5	CASSPPTGAQETQYF	TGTGCCAGCAGCCCTCCGACAGGGGCACAAGAGACCCAGTACTTC
.	.	TRBV11-2	TRBJ2-1	CASSLGNEQFF	TGTGCCAGCAGCCTCGGGAATGAGCAGTTCTTC
.	.	TRBV6-5	TRBJ1-1	CASSTGTANTEAFF	TGTGCCAGCAGTACCGGGACGGCGAACACTGAAGCTTTCTTT
.	.	TRBV19	TRBJ2-7	CASSIYSGVSYEQYF	TGTGCCAGTAGTATCTACTCCGGGGTCTCCTACGAGCAGTACTTC